The source of this TCR beta chain is a study of cytomegalovirus exposure and HLA in healthy donors. Study in general: Assignment to the Caucasian-associated ancestry cluster applied to 75% to 85% of the approximately 420 genotyped donors.

Comment on this clone: Its target is unknown.

The primer mix had 60 Vbeta and 13 Jbeta primers. Only in-frame clones appear in the TCRdb table, and some are missing; sequencing was by immunoSEQ multiplex PCR. This table holds 120,000 to 150,000 clones, 60% to 80% found once. Whole-study results and caveats: Earlier results showed most TCR beta V segments being productive about 87% or about 30% of the time. It was reported in a later analysis that an Asian-associated ancestry cluster showed fewer N-insertions than the approximately 700-donor mean. Prediction of most subjects' HLA-A and HLA-B alleles by TCR beta sequences was reportedly accurate.

The CDR3 is 12 amino acids. CDR1 and CDR2 (germline): LNHDA, SQIVND (reference sequence). V dropped 1 base and J dropped 7 bases, with 7 bases sitting between them. Sequenced input: PBMCs. The chain uses TRBV19 and TRBJ1-2; D possibly corresponds to TRBD1 (6 bases). This sequence was found in a woman under 40 in good health and CMV-seronegative. DNA of the CDR3: TGTGCCAGTAGTATAGGAGGGGGTGGCTACACCTTC. Translating it yields CASSIGGGGYTF. The complete variable domain, with remaining parts taken from reference TRBV19 and TRBJ1-2, reads DGGITQSPKYLFRKEGQNVTLSCEQNLNHDAMYWYRQDPGQGLRLIYYSQIVNDFQKGDIAEGYSVSREKKESFPLTVTSAQKNPTAFYLCASSIGGGGYTFGSGTRLTVV.